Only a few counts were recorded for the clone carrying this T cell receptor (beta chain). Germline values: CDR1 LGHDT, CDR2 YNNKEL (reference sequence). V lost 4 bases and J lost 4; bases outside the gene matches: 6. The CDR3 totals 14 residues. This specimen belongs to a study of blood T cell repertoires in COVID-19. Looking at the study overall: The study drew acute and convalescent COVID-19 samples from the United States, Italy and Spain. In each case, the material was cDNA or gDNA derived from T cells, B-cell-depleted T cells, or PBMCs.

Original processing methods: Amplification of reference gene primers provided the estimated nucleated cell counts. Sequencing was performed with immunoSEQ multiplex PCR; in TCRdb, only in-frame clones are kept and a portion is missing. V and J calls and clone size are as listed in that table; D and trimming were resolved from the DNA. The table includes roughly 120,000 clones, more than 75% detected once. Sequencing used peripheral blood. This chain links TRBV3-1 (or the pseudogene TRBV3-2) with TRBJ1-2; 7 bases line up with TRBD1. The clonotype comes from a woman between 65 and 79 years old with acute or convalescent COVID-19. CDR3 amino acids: CASSPWGQIYGYTF. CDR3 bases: TGTGCCAGCAGCCCCTGGGGACAGATCTATGGCTACACCTTC.